Listed below are T cell receptor beta chains from one sample, sequenced in a study of naive and memory T cell subsets. One entry per CDR3 protein, called by TCRdb with MiXCR from the UMI-ligation and nested PCR reads. The repertoire consists of about 140,000 distinct CDR3 sequences, with more than 15% occurring once and the leading ten covering approximately 0.63%. The sample was naive CD8+ T cells from blood. These receptor sequences come from a human donor in good health. The CDR3 runs from the conserved cysteine through the conserved F or W. D genes are given only for firm matches. Clone size is not always given. Where it is, it says once, few, many or a class for expanded clones.

D gene: NA; J gene: TRBJ2-7; clone size: NA; V gene: TRBV6-1; CDR3 protein: CASSGLGALSSYEQYF; CDR3 DNA: TGTGCCAGCAGTGGATTGGGGGCGTTGAGCTCCTACGAGCAGTACTTC
D gene: NA; J gene: TRBJ1-2; clone size: NA; V gene: TRBV7-9; CDR3 protein: CASSFPNYGYTF; CDR3 DNA: TGTGCCAGCAGCTTTCCTAACTATGGCTACACCTTC
D gene: NA; J gene: TRBJ1-1; clone size: few; V gene: TRBV19; CDR3 protein: CASSIAPLSPDNTEAFF; CDR3 DNA: TGTGCCAGTAGTATAGCCCCGTTGAGCCCAGACAACACTGAAGCTTTCTTT
D gene: TRBD2; J gene: TRBJ2-5; clone size: NA; V gene: TRBV7-9; CDR3 protein: CASRRGGGSGQETQYF; CDR3 DNA: TGTGCCAGCAGACGGGGAGGCGGGAGTGGCCAAGAGACCCAGTACTTC
D gene: NA; J gene: TRBJ2-5; clone size: NA; V gene: TRBV5-1; CDR3 protein: CASSLIPLARQETQYF; CDR3 DNA: TGCGCCAGCAGCTTGATACCATTAGCGCGGCAAGAGACCCAGTACTTC
D gene: NA; J gene: TRBJ2-7; clone size: NA; V gene: TRBV5-1; CDR3 protein: CASSLNLETVSSYEQYF; CDR3 DNA: TGCGCCAGCAGCTTGAACCTGGAAACAGTGAGCTCCTACGAGCAGTACTTC
D gene: NA; J gene: TRBJ2-2; clone size: NA; V gene: TRBV7-8; CDR3 protein: CASSFSGSTGELFF; CDR3 DNA: TGTGCCAGCAGCTTTTCCGGGTCCACCGGGGAGCTGTTTTTT
D gene: NA; J gene: TRBJ2-7; clone size: NA; V gene: TRBV4-1; CDR3 protein: CASSAQEAGAYEQYF; CDR3 DNA: TGCGCCAGCAGCGCCCAGGAGGCAGGCGCCTACGAGCAGTACTTC
D gene: NA; J gene: TRBJ2-3; clone size: NA; V gene: TRBV7-9; CDR3 protein: CASSPLLDTQYF; CDR3 DNA: TGTGCCAGCAGCCCTTTGTTAGATACGCAGTATTTT
D gene: TRBD1; J gene: TRBJ2-7; clone size: NA; V gene: TRBV12-5; CDR3 protein: CASGLVRSGQVLPNEQYF; CDR3 DNA: TGTGCTAGTGGTTTGGTACGCTCCGGACAGGTCCTTCCCAACGAGCAGTACTTC
D gene: NA; J gene: TRBJ1-5; clone size: NA; V gene: TRBV28; CDR3 protein: CASSFPGQTYSNQPQHF; CDR3 DNA: TGTGCCAGCAGTTTCCCAGGACAAACATATAGCAATCAGCCCCAGCATTTT
D gene: NA; J gene: TRBJ1-1; clone size: NA; V gene: TRBV9; CDR3 protein: CASASEVNTEAFF; CDR3 DNA: TGTGCCAGCGCTAGTGAGGTGAACACTGAAGCTTTCTTT
D gene: TRBD2; J gene: TRBJ2-1; clone size: NA; V gene: TRBV20-1; CDR3 protein: CSARLAGAYNEQFF; CDR3 DNA: TGCAGTGCTAGACTAGCGGGAGCCTACAATGAGCAGTTCTTC
D gene: NA; J gene: TRBJ2-3; clone size: NA; V gene: TRBV19; CDR3 protein: CASRRADTQYF; CDR3 DNA: TGTGCCAGTAGGAGGGCAGATACGCAGTATTTT
D gene: NA; J gene: TRBJ1-1; clone size: few; V gene: TRBV29-1; CDR3 protein: CSVDAGTEAFF; CDR3 DNA: TGCAGCGTTGATGCCGGCACTGAAGCTTTCTTT
D gene: NA; J gene: TRBJ2-7; clone size: NA; V gene: TRBV7-6; CDR3 protein: CASSPSRGNWYEQYF; CDR3 DNA: TGTGCCAGCAGCCCCAGTAGGGGTAATTGGTACGAGCAGTACTTC
D gene: TRBD1; J gene: TRBJ2-1; clone size: few; V gene: TRBV12-3/TRBV12-4; CDR3 protein: CASSFRTGDNNEQFF; CDR3 DNA: TGTGCCAGCAGTTTTCGTACAGGGGATAACAATGAGCAGTTCTTC
D gene: TRBD1; J gene: TRBJ2-7; clone size: few; V gene: TRBV27; CDR3 protein: CASSYGTGGYEQYF; CDR3 DNA: TGTGCCAGCAGTTACGGGACAGGGGGCTACGAGCAGTACTTC
D gene: NA; J gene: TRBJ1-4; clone size: few; V gene: TRBV30; CDR3 protein: CAWSRNYEKLFF; CDR3 DNA: TGTGCCTGGAGTAGAAATTATGAAAAACTGTTTTTT
D gene: NA; J gene: TRBJ1-5; clone size: few; V gene: TRBV7-2; CDR3 protein: CASSLVGSRMSNQPQHF; CDR3 DNA: TGTGCCAGCAGCTTAGTTGGCTCCAGGATGAGCAATCAGCCCCAGCATTTT